Listed below are T cell receptor beta chains from one sample, sequenced in a study of blood T cell repertoires in COVID-19. Assay: immunoSEQ multiplex PCR; the TCRdb copy retains only in-frame clones and omits some. The sample holds a few hundred thousand clones; approximately 90% are singletons and the top ten take less than 2%. Material for sequencing was PBMCs or T cells enriched from blood (not recorded which). The receptors originated from a woman in her 40s who had recovered from COVID-19. The CDR3 runs from the conserved cysteine through the conserved F or W. The order of the fields is D gene, V gene, J gene, clone size, CDR3 DNA, CDR3 protein. The D gene is left open where the match is weak. Expanded clones get a size class; other rows say once, few or many, or leave the size out.

d_call: .
v_call: TRBV2
j_call: TRBJ2-2
clone_size: few
cdr3_nt: TGTGGCGGCTCTCCTAAAGGGGACGGGGAGCTGTTTTTT
cdr3_aa: CGGSPKGDGELFF

d_call: .
v_call: TRBV4-3
j_call: TRBJ1-1
clone_size: .
cdr3_nt: TGCGCCAGCAGCGCGGAAGGAGGACTTATGAACACTGAAGCTTTCTTT
cdr3_aa: CASSAEGGLMNTEAFF

d_call: TRBD1
v_call: TRBV19
j_call: TRBJ1-1
clone_size: .
cdr3_nt: TGTGCCAGTAGTATGGACAGGTGGAACACTGAAGCTTTCTTT
cdr3_aa: CASSMDRWNTEAFF

d_call: TRBD1
v_call: TRBV9
j_call: TRBJ2-7
clone_size: .
cdr3_nt: TGTGCCAGCAGCGTAGGGCCGGGACAGGTTCCCTACGAGCAGTACTTC
cdr3_aa: CASSVGPGQVPYEQYF

d_call: .
v_call: TRBV2
j_call: TRBJ2-1
clone_size: .
cdr3_nt: TGTGCCAGCAGTGATCGCGTAGTCTCCTACAATGAGCAGTTCTTC
cdr3_aa: CASSDRVVSYNEQFF

d_call: .
v_call: TRBV15
j_call: TRBJ1-5
clone_size: .
cdr3_nt: TGTGCCACCAGCAGTAACATTCTGGCAGGGGGCAATCAGCCCCAGCATTTT
cdr3_aa: CATSSNILAGGNQPQHF

d_call: .
v_call: TRBV29-1
j_call: TRBJ2-7
clone_size: .
cdr3_nt: TGCAGCGCCCGTATGGACAGTTCCTACGAGCAGTACTTC
cdr3_aa: CSARMDSSYEQYF

d_call: .
v_call: TRBV7-9
j_call: TRBJ1-1
clone_size: .
cdr3_nt: TGTGCCAGCAGCCCCGTCGGGGGACGGGCGAACACTGAAGCTTTCTTT
cdr3_aa: CASSPVGGRANTEAFF

d_call: .
v_call: TRBV11-2
j_call: TRBJ2-1
clone_size: .
cdr3_nt: TGTGCCAGCAGCTTAGCAGGGGGGCCCTACAATGAGCAGTTCTTC
cdr3_aa: CASSLAGGPYNEQFF

d_call: TRBD1
v_call: TRBV5-5
j_call: TRBJ2-5
clone_size: .
cdr3_nt: TGTGCCAGCAGCCGGACAGGGAGGGAGACCCAGTACTTC
cdr3_aa: CASSRTGRETQYF

d_call: .
v_call: TRBV3-1/TRBV3-2
j_call: TRBJ1-5
clone_size: .
cdr3_nt: TGTGCCAGCAGCCAAATGGGGGCCAATCAGCCCCAGCATTTT
cdr3_aa: CASSQMGANQPQHF